This is a list of T cell receptor beta chains from one sample in a study of OX40 agonist ivuxolimab in advanced cancers. Method: immunoSEQ multiplex PCR; TCRdb's copy keeps in-frame clones and lacks some. The table shows roughly 80,000 clones, with roughly 80% occurring only once. This specimen consisted of CD4+ or CD8+ T cells sorted from blood, obtained in a trial of the OX40 agonist ivuxolimab. The receptors were sampled from an adult with an advanced solid tumor such as melanoma, head and neck, liver or kidney cancer. Both conserved end residues are part of each CDR3. The order of the fields is clone size, D gene, V gene, J gene, CDR3 protein, CDR3 DNA. A D gene is named only where the DNA matches it firmly. Clone size is shown for a subset of rows, as once, few, many or a class of expanded clone.

-	-	TRBV19	TRBJ2-6	CASSTDRVSSGANVLTF	TGTGCCAGTAGTACCGACAGAGTCTCCTCTGGGGCCAACGTCCTGACTTTC
-	-	TRBV2	TRBJ1-1	CASNPVDRGMNTEAFF	TGTGCCAGCAATCCGGTGGACAGAGGCATGAACACTGAAGCTTTCTTT
-	TRBD2	TRBV27	TRBJ2-3	CASSLTGGARTDTQYF	TGTGCCAGCAGTTTAACCGGGGGGGCCCGCACAGATACGCAGTATTTT
once	-	TRBV11-3	TRBJ1-1	CASSFRGGTEAFF	TGTGCCAGCAGCTTCCGGGGAGGCACTGAAGCTTTCTTT
-	-	TRBV7-9	TRBJ1-2	CASAPGGANYGYTF	TGTGCCAGCGCCCCGGGGGGCGCCAACTATGGCTACACCTTC
-	-	TRBV6-1	TRBJ1-5	CASLDSFFSNQPQHF	TGTGCCAGTCTGGACAGCTTCTTCAGCAATCAGCCCCAGCATTTT
-	-	TRBV5-8	TRBJ1-1	CASSPGTGRAFF	TGTGCCAGCAGCCCCGGGACGGGGCGGGCTTTCTTT
-	TRBD1	TRBV18	TRBJ2-7	CASSSGQGTTSEQYF	TGTGCCAGCTCATCTGGACAGGGAACGACGTCCGAGCAGTACTTC
-	-	TRBV29-1	TRBJ2-3	CSVEAGVGYTDTQYF	TGCAGCGTTGAGGCCGGTGTCGGGTACACAGATACGCAGTATTTT
-	-	TRBV10-3	TRBJ2-6	CAIRGTSSGANVLTF	TGTGCCATCAGGGGGACTTCTTCTGGGGCCAACGTCCTGACTTTC
few	-	TRBV2	TRBJ1-2	CASNEGPRSSYTF	TGTGCCAGCAACGAGGGTCCCCGCTCGAGCTACACCTTC
-	-	TRBV6-4	TRBJ2-2	CASSEGTGELFF	TGTGCCAGCAGTGAGGGGACCGGGGAGCTGTTTTTT
-	-	TRBV27	TRBJ1-5	CASKPGLSNQPQHF	TGTGCCAGCAAACCGGGCCTTAGCAATCAGCCCCAGCATTTT
-	-	TRBV25-1	TRBJ2-5	CASSRRTGETQYF	TGTGCCAGCAGTCGCCGGACTGGAGAGACCCAGTACTTC
-	TRBD1	TRBV7-9	TRBJ1-3	CASSPDRGSGNTIYF	TGTGCCAGCAGCCCAGACAGGGGCTCTGGAAACACCATATATTTT
-	TRBD2	TRBV7-9	TRBJ2-7	CASSAPSTGGVIEQYF	TGTGCCAGCAGCGCACCCTCGACGGGAGGCGTTATCGAGCAGTACTTC
once	-	TRBV7-2	TRBJ1-5	CASSRGQIPGGNQPQHF	TGTGCCAGCAGCCGAGGACAGATACCAGGGGGCAATCAGCCCCAGCATTTT
-	-	TRBV2	TRBJ2-5	CASSGQGGETQYF	TGTGCCAGCAGTGGGCAAGGGGGGGAGACCCAGTACTTC
-	TRBD2	TRBV7-8	TRBJ2-5	CASSELAGGSMNQYF	TGTGCCAGCAGCGAACTAGCGGGGGGTAGTATGAACCAGTACTTC
-	-	TRBV5-4	TRBJ2-2	CASSPGPGELFF	TGTGCCAGCAGCCCTGGGCCCGGGGAGCTGTTTTTT
-	-	TRBV6-4	TRBJ1-2	CASSDSSMGSYGYTF	TGTGCCAGCAGTGACTCGAGTATGGGGTCTTACGGCTACACCTTC
-	-	TRBV5-6	TRBJ1-1	CASSWGSNTEAFF	TGTGCCAGCAGCTGGGGATCGAACACTGAAGCTTTCTTT
-	-	TRBV27	TRBJ2-3	CASSYAERDTQYF	TGTGCCAGCAGTTATGCGGAACGAGATACGCAGTATTTT
-	TRBD1	TRBV5-1	TRBJ2-7	CASSSTGGDFGEQYF	TGCGCCAGCAGCTCAACAGGGGGCGATTTCGGCGAGCAGTACTTC
-	TRBD2	TRBV30	TRBJ2-7	CAWSDGLAGGPYEQYF	TGTGCCTGGAGTGACGGATTAGCGGGAGGGCCTTACGAGCAGTACTTC
-	-	TRBV18	TRBJ2-7	CASSPGGNSYEQYF	TGTGCCAGCTCACCAGGGGGCAACTCCTACGAGCAGTACTTC
-	-	TRBV11-2	TRBJ1-4	CASSLDWLDTQRTNEKLFF	TGTGCCAGCAGCTTAGATTGGCTGGACACACAAAGAACTAATGAAAAACTGTTTTTT
-	-	TRBV19	TRBJ1-6	CASSLGILDSPLHF	TGTGCCAGTAGTCTCGGTATTTTGGATTCACCCCTCCACTTT
-	-	TRBV28	TRBJ2-7	CASSADAYEQYF	TGTGCCAGCAGTGCCGATGCTTACGAGCAGTACTTC
-	-	TRBV7-2	TRBJ2-7	CASSLTTYEQYF	TGTGCCAGCAGCTTAACCACCTACGAGCAGTACTTC
-	TRBD2	TRBV7-2	TRBJ2-3	CASSPVGGVGTDTQYF	TGTGCCAGCAGCCCCGTGGGGGGGGTAGGCACAGATACGCAGTATTTT
once	-	TRBV4-3	TRBJ2-3	CASSQVLEGTQYF	TGCGCCAGCAGCCAAGTCCTTGAGGGTACGCAGTATTTT
-	-	TRBV14	TRBJ2-7	CASSQYEQYF	TGTGCCAGCAGCCAATACGAGCAGTACTTC
-	-	TRBV6-5	TRBJ2-5	CASSYSTSTDETQYF	TGTGCCAGCAGTTACTCAACTTCGACAGACGAGACCCAGTACTTC
-	TRBD2	TRBV5-1	TRBJ2-5	CASSLGDYRETQYF	TGCGCCAGCAGCTTGGGGGACTACAGGGAGACCCAGTACTTC
-	-	TRBV27	TRBJ2-7	CASSREGGLNYEQYF	TGTGCCAGCAGTAGAGAGGGAGGACTAAACTACGAGCAGTACTTC
-	TRBD2	TRBV27	TRBJ2-7	CASSGAGAYEQYF	TGTGCCAGCAGCGGTGCGGGAGCCTACGAGCAGTACTTC
-	-	TRBV19	TRBJ1-5	CASSVSRQPQHF	TGTGCCAGTAGTGTCTCCCGTCAGCCCCAGCATTTT
-	-	TRBV13	TRBJ2-5	CASSFEQQETQYF	TGTGCCAGCAGCTTTGAACAGCAAGAGACCCAGTACTTC
-	-	TRBV9	TRBJ2-3	CASSVEKLLTDTQYF	TGTGCCAGCAGCGTAGAAAAGTTACTCACAGATACGCAGTATTTT
-	-	TRBV9	TRBJ2-1	CASSVGSGLAGSYNEQFF	TGTGCCAGCAGCGTAGGTAGCGGCCTGGCCGGGTCCTACAATGAGCAGTTCTTC
-	-	TRBV4-3	TRBJ2-7	CASSQDLPRVSHEQYF	TGCGCCAGCAGCCAAGATCTTCCCAGGGTATCCCACGAGCAGTACTTC
few	TRBD1	TRBV19	TRBJ1-6	CASRTGSSNSPLHF	TGTGCCAGTAGGACAGGGTCGAGTAATTCACCCCTCCACTTT